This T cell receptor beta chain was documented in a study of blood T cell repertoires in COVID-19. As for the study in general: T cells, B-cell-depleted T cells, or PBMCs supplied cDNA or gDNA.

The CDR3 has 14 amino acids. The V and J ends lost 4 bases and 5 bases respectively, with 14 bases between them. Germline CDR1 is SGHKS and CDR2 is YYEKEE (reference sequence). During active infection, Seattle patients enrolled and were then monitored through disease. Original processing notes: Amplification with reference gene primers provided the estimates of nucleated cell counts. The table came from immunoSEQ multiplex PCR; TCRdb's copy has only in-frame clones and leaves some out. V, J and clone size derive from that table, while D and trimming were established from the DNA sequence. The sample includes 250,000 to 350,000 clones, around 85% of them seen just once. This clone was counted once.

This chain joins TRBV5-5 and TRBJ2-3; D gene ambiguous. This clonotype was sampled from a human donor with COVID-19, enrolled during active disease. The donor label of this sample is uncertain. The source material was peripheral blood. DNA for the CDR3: TGTGCCAGCAGCCCACGAGCTAGGCAAGATACGCAGTATTTT. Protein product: CASSPRARQDTQYF.